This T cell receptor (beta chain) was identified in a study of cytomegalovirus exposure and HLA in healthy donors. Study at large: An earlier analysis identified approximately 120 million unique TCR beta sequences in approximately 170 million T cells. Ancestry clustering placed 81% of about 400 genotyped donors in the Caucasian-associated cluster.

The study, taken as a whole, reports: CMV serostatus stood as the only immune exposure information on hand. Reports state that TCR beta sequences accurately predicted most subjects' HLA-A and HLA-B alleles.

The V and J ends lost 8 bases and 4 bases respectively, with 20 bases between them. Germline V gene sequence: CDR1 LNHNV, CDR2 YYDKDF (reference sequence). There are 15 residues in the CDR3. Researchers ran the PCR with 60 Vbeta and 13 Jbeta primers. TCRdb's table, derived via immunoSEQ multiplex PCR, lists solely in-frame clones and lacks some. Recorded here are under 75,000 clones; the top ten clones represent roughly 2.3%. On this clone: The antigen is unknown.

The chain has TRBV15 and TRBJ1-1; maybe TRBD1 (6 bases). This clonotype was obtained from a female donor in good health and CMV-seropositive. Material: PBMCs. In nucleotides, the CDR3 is TGTGCCACCCGAAGACCGAAGGGGGGGGGCACTGAAGCTTTCTTT. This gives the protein CATRRPKGGGTEAFF. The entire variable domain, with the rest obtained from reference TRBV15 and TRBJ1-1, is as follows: DAMVIQNPRYQVTQFGKPVTLSCSQTLNHNVMYWYQQKSSQAPKLLFHYYDKDFNNEADTPDNFQSRRPNTSFCFLDIRSPGLGDTAMYLCATRRPKGGGTEAFFGQGTRLTVV.